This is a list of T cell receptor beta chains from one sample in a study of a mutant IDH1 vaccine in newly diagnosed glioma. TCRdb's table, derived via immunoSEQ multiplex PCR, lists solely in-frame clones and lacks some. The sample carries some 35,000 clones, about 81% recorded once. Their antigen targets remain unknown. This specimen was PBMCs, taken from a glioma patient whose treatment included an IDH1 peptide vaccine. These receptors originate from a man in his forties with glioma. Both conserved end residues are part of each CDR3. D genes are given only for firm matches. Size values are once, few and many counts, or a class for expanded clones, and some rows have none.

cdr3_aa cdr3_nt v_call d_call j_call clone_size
CASATGTGGHEQYF TGTGCCAGCGCGACCGGGACAGGGGGTCACGAGCAGTACTTC TRBV19 TRBD1 TRBJ2-7 once
CASSFDLRDSLYF TGTGCCAGCAGCTTTGATTTACGGGACAGCCTATACTTC TRBV5-4 TRBD1 TRBJ2-4 once
CASSLGGTPNNEQFF TGTGCCAGCAGCTTAGGCGGGACACCTAACAATGAGCAGTTCTTC TRBV7-9 NA TRBJ2-1 NA
CASSWAGYATDTQYF TGTGCCAGCAGCTGGGCCGGGTACGCGACAGATACGCAGTATTTT TRBV5-6 NA TRBJ2-3 NA
CASSSRDRGGKLFF TGTGCCAGCAGTTCCCGGGACAGGGGCGGAAAACTGTTTTTT TRBV5-4 TRBD1 TRBJ1-4 NA
CASSLSGRAFNEQFF TGTGCCAGCAGCTTGAGCGGGAGGGCCTTCAATGAGCAGTTCTTC TRBV5-8 TRBD2 TRBJ2-1 NA
CASSQAEQFF TGTGCCAGCAGTCAGGCTGAGCAGTTCTTC TRBV6-1 NA TRBJ2-1 NA
CASSLAGGANEAFF TGTGCCAGCAGCTTAGCTGGGGGGGCCAATGAAGCTTTCTTT TRBV7-9 NA TRBJ1-1 NA
CASSMGGLAGGYNEQFF TGTGCCAGTAGTATGGGGGGGCTAGCGGGAGGCTACAATGAGCAGTTCTTC TRBV19 TRBD2 TRBJ2-1 NA
CANSLDRGRAFF TGTGCCAACAGCCTGGACAGGGGGCGGGCTTTCTTT TRBV5-4 TRBD1 TRBJ1-1 once
CASRGQGAVETQYF TGCGCCAGTAGGGGACAGGGGGCTGTGGAGACCCAGTACTTC TRBV10-2 TRBD1 TRBJ2-5 NA
CASSLTGRQPQHF TGTGCCAGCAGTTTAACTGGTCGTCAGCCCCAGCATTTT TRBV27 NA TRBJ1-5 NA
CASRGRRSSYNEQFF TGTGCCAGTAGAGGAAGGCGGAGCTCCTACAATGAGCAGTTCTTC TRBV19 NA TRBJ2-1 few
CASSRDGKNTEAFF TGTGCCAGCTCCCGCGACGGGAAGAACACTGAAGCTTTCTTT TRBV18 NA TRBJ1-1 NA
CASSLDRGGQNEQFF TGTGCCAGCAGTTTAGACAGGGGAGGTCAGAATGAGCAGTTCTTC TRBV27 TRBD1 TRBJ2-1 NA
CASSTGQAQETQYF TGTGCCAGCAGCACTGGACAGGCTCAAGAGACCCAGTACTTC TRBV5-4 TRBD1 TRBJ2-5 NA
CASSFEGDVNTGELFF TGCGCCAGCAGCTTCGAGGGAGACGTAAACACCGGGGAGCTGTTTTTT TRBV4-1 NA TRBJ2-2 NA
CASSFGGRGYGYTF TGTGCCAGCAGCTTTGGGGGGCGCGGCTATGGCTACACCTTC TRBV5-4 NA TRBJ1-2 NA
CASSFYGTSESVEQYF TGCGCCAGCAGCTTTTACGGGACTAGCGAGTCCGTGGAGCAGTACTTC TRBV5-1 TRBD2 TRBJ2-7 NA
CASSLEAAGLTGELFF TGCGCCAGCAGCTTGGAAGCAGCGGGTCTAACCGGGGAGCTGTTTTTT TRBV5-1 NA TRBJ2-2 NA
CATRLAGDYNEQFF TGTGCCACCCGACTAGCGGGCGACTACAATGAGCAGTTCTTC TRBV15 TRBD2 TRBJ2-1 NA
CASSLGLAGGVNEQFF TGTGCCAGCAGCTTAGGCCTAGCGGGAGGGGTCAATGAGCAGTTCTTC TRBV7-8 TRBD2 TRBJ2-1 NA
CASSLLRGNIQYF TGTGCCAGCAGCCTACTCAGGGGAAACATTCAGTACTTC TRBV11-2 NA TRBJ2-4 NA
CASSFSRETETQYF TGTGCCAGCAGCTTTTCGCGGGAGACGGAGACCCAGTACTTC TRBV5-4 TRBD2 TRBJ2-5 NA
CAWTLGQGNSPLHF TGTGCCTGGACCCTGGGACAGGGGAATTCACCCCTCCACTTT TRBV30 TRBD1 TRBJ1-6 NA
CASSDRGKVDTEAFF TGTGCCAGCAGTGACAGGGGTAAGGTGGACACTGAAGCTTTCTTT TRBV6-1 NA TRBJ1-1 NA
CASSLDEGTGANEQFF TGCGCCAGCAGCTTGGACGAGGGGACAGGGGCTAATGAGCAGTTCTTC TRBV5-1 TRBD1 TRBJ2-1 NA
CASSRDRFAEAFF TGTGCCAGCAGTCGGGACAGGTTCGCTGAAGCTTTCTTT TRBV6-4 TRBD1 TRBJ1-1 once
CASSYIRQAYGYTF TGTGCCAGCAGTTACATTAGGCAGGCTTATGGCTACACCTTC TRBV6-5 NA TRBJ1-2 NA
CASSAKLAGVENEQFF TGTGCCAGCAGCGCCAAACTAGCGGGAGTAGAGAATGAGCAGTTCTTC TRBV9 TRBD2 TRBJ2-1 NA
CASSAGTDQPQHF TGCGCCAGCAGCGCCGGGACGGATCAGCCCCAGCATTTT TRBV5-1 NA TRBJ1-5 NA
CASSSQGFSGNTIYF TGTGCCAGCAGCTCGCAGGGGTTCTCTGGAAACACCATATATTTT TRBV7-2 NA TRBJ1-3 NA
CASSRQLVGYNEQFF TGCGCCAGCAGCCGCCAGTTGGTAGGTTACAATGAGCAGTTCTTC TRBV4-1 NA TRBJ2-1 NA
CASGWEWADGELFF TGTGCTAGTGGTTGGGAATGGGCGGACGGGGAGCTGTTTTTT TRBV12-5 NA TRBJ2-2 NA
CASSEGQGIPTNYGYTF TGTGCCAGCAGTGAAGGACAGGGGATTCCTACTAACTATGGCTACACCTTC TRBV6-1 TRBD1 TRBJ1-2 NA
CASSLVGGNTIYF TGTGCCAGCAGCTTAGTCGGGGGAAACACCATATATTTT TRBV7-9 NA TRBJ1-3 NA
CASSVAAGEGPYNEQFF TGTGCCAGCAGCGTAGCTGCGGGGGAGGGCCCCTACAATGAGCAGTTCTTC TRBV9 TRBD2 TRBJ2-1 NA
CASSLALAETQYF TGCGCCAGCAGCTTGGCACTAGCCGAGACCCAGTACTTC TRBV5-1 NA TRBJ2-5 NA
CASSPPQGFYNEQFF TGTGCCAGCAGTCCTCCACAGGGGTTCTACAATGAGCAGTTCTTC TRBV25-1 TRBD1 TRBJ2-1 NA
CASHGRGIAFF TGTGCCAGCCATGGGCGGGGGATAGCTTTCTTT TRBV25-1 NA TRBJ1-1 NA
CASSIDLRTSANTGELFF TGTGCCAGTAGTATAGACCTCCGGACTAGCGCGAACACCGGGGAGCTGTTTTTT TRBV19 TRBD2 TRBJ2-2 NA
CASSSTTDTQYF TGTGCCAGCAGCTCCACGACTGATACGCAGTATTTT TRBV7-9 NA TRBJ2-3 NA
CASSNEGGQAGELFF TGTGCCAGCAGCAACGAAGGGGGGCAAGCCGGGGAGCTGTTTTTT TRBV6-6 NA TRBJ2-2 once
CASSSRQGVHTEAFF TGTGCCAGCAGTTCAAGACAGGGGGTCCACACTGAAGCTTTCTTT TRBV6-5 TRBD1 TRBJ1-1 NA
CASSFGQFSQPQHF TGTGCCAGCAGTTTTGGACAATTCTCCCAGCCCCAGCATTTT TRBV27 NA TRBJ1-5 NA
CAILVLTGYTEAFF TGTGCCATTCTAGTCCTTACAGGGTATACTGAAGCTTTCTTT TRBV6-1 NA TRBJ1-1 once
CAWRDRSLGGYTF TGTGCCTGGAGAGATCGAAGTCTAGGTGGCTACACCTTC TRBV30 NA TRBJ1-2 NA
CASTGTGAFYGYTF TGTGCCAGTACCGGGACAGGGGCCTTCTATGGCTACACCTTC TRBV19 TRBD1 TRBJ1-2 NA
CASSHGTGGEKLFF TGTGCCAGCAGCCATGGGACAGGGGGGGAAAAACTGTTTTTT TRBV4-2 TRBD1 TRBJ1-4 NA